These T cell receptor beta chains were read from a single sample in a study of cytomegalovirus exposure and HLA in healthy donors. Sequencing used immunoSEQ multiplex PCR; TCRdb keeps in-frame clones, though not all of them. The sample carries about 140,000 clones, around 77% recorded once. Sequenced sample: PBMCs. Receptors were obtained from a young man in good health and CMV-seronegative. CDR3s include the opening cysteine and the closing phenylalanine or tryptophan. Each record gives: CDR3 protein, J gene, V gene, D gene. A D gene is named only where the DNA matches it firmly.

CASTPLSRSDGRGPETQYF | TRBJ2-5 | TRBV2 | TRBD1
CASSVTGSGQPQHF | TRBJ1-5 | TRBV6-1 | TRBD1
CATSRDRRYEQYF | TRBJ2-7 | TRBV15 | NA
CASSLLAGGPPDTQYF | TRBJ2-3 | TRBV14 | TRBD2
CASSFGRGVNTQYF | TRBJ2-3 | TRBV19 | NA
CASSLIRSYGYTF | TRBJ1-2 | TRBV28 | NA
CASSLGAGRGGNQPQHF | TRBJ1-5 | TRBV7-6 | NA
CASSPAGKETQYF | TRBJ2-5 | TRBV19 | TRBD2
CASSAPLRVGEQFF | TRBJ2-1 | TRBV28 | NA
CASSPGGNGETQYF | TRBJ2-5 | TRBV5-4 | TRBD2
CASRTLTGGLQPQHF | TRBJ1-5 | TRBV27 | TRBD1
CASRRGGSRREKLFF | TRBJ1-4 | TRBV27 | NA
CASRPGQTPNTEAFF | TRBJ1-1 | TRBV5-4 | NA
CASGFQVMGGTEAFF | TRBJ1-1 | TRBV12-5 | NA
CASSPWEFTEAFF | TRBJ1-1 | TRBV18 | NA
CASATDRPGSTQYF | TRBJ2-5 | TRBV12-5 | NA
CSVETEGDMEQFF | TRBJ2-1 | TRBV29-1 | NA
CASRSPGGSGYNEQFF | TRBJ2-1 | TRBV5-4 | NA
CASSPVGVGNTIYF | TRBJ1-3 | TRBV5-6 | NA
CASRKTENTEAFF | TRBJ1-1 | TRBV7-9 | NA
CASSEARSPGVAFF | TRBJ1-1 | TRBV6-1 | NA
CASSLAMNTEAFF | TRBJ1-1 | TRBV28 | NA